This T cell receptor (beta chain) was retrieved from a study of cytomegalovirus exposure and HLA in healthy donors. Across the study: Earlier results showed roughly 120 million unique TCR beta sequences derived from roughly 180 million T cells. Study observations and caveats: The study designated 150 to 200 TCR beta chains cytomegalovirus-associated.

A multiplex PCR was run with 60 Vbeta primers and 13 Jbeta primers. This table comes from immunoSEQ multiplex PCR, and its TCRdb copy is limited to in-frame clones, with some not included. The data contain approximately 190,000 clones, roughly 77% of them seen just once; the ten biggest clones take up 3.4%. With respect to this clone: What it binds is unknown.

The receptor comes from a man aged 40-49 years in good health and CMV-seropositive. Sequencing used PBMCs.

The CDR3 bases are TGTGCCAGCAGCGTAACCCGGACAGGGGCCGACACCATATATTTT. Its protein product is CASSVTRTGADTIYF. V gene TRBV9 combines with J gene TRBJ1-3, with TRBD1 matching over 9 bases. CDR3 length: 15 residues. Germline V gene lookup returns CDR1 SGDLS and CDR2 YYNGEE. Unmatched junction bases numbered 7, after V lost 1 base and J lost 8 bases.